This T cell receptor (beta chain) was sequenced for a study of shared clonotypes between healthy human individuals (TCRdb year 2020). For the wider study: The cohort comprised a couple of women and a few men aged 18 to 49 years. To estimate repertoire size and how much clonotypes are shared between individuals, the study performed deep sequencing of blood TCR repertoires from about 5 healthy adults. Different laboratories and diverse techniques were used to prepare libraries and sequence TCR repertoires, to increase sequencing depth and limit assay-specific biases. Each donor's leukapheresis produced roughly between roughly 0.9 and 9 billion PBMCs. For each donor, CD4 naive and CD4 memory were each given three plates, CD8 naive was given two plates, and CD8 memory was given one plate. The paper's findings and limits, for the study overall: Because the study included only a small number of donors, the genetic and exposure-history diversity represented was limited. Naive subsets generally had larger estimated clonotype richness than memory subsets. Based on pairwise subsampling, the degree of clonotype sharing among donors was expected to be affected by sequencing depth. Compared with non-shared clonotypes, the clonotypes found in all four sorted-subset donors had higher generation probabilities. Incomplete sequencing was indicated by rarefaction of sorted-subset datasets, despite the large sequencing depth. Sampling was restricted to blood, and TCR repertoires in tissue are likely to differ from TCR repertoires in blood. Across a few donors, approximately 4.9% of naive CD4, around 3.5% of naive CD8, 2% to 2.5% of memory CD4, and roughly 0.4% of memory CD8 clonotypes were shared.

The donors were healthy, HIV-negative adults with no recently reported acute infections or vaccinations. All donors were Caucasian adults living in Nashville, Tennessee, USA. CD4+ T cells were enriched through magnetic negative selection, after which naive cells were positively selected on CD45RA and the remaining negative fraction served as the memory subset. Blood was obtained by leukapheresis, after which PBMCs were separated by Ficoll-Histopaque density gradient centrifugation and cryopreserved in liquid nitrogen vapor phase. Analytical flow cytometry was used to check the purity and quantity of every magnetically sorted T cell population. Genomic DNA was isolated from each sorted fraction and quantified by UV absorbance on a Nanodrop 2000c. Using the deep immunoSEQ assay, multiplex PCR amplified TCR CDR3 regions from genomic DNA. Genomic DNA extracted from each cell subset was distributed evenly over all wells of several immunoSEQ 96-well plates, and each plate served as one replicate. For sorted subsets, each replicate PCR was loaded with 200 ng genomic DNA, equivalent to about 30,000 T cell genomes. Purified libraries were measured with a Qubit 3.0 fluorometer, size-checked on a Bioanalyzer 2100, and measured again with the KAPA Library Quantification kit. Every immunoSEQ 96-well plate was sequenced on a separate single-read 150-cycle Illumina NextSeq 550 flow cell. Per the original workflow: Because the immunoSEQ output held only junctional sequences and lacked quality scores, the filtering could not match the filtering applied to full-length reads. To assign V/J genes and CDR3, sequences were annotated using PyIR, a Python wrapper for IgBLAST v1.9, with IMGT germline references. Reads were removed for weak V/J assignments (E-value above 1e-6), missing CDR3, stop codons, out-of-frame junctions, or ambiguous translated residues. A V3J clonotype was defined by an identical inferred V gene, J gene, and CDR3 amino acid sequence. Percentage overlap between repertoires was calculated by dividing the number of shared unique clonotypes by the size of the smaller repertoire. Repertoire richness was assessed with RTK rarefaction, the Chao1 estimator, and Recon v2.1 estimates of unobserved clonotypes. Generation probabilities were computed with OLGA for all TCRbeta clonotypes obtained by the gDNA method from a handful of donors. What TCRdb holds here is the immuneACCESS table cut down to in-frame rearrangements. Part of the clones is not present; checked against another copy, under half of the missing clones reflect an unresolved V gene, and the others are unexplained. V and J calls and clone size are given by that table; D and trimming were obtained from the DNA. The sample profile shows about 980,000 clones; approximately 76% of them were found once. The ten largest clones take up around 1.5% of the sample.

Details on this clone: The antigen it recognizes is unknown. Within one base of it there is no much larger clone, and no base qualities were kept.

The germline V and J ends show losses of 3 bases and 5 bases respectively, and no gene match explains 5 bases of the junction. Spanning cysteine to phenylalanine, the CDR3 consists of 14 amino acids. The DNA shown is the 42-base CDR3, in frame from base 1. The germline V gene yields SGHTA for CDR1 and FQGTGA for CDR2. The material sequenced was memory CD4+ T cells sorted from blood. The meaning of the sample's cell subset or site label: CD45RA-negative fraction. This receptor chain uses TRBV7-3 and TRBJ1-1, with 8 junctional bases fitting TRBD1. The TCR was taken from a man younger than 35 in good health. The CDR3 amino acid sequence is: CASSLSYRGTEAFF. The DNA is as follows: TGTGCCAGCAGCTTGTCTTACAGGGGGACTGAAGCTTTCTTT.